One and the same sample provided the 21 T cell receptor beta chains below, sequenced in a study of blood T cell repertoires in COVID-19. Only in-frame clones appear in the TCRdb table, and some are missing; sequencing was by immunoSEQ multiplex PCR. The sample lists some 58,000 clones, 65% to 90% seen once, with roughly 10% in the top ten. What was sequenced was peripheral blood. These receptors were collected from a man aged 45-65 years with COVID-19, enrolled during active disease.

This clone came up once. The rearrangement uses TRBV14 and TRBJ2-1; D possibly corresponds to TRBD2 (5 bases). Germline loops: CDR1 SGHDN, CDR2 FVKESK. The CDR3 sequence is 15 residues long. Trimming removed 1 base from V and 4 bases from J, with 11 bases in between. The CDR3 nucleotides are TGTGCCAGCAGCCAAGTTAGCGTACAATACAATGAGCAGTTCTTC. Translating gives CASSQVSVQYNEQFF.

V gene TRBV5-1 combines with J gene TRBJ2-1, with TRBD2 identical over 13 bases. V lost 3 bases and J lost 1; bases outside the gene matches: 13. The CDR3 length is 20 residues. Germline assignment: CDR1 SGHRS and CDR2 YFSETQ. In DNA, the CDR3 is TGCGCCAGCAGCTCCTTGGTACTAGCGGGAGGGCCTAGGTCCTACAATGAGCAGTTCTTC. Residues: CASSSLVLAGGPRSYNEQFF.

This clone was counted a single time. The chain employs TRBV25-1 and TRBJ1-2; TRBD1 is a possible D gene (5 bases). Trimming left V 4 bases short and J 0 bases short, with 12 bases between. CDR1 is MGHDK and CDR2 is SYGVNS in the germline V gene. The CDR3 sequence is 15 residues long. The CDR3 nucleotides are TGTGCCAGCAGTGCCCAGGGACTGGCTAACTATGGCTACACCTTC. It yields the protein CASSAQGLANYGYTF.

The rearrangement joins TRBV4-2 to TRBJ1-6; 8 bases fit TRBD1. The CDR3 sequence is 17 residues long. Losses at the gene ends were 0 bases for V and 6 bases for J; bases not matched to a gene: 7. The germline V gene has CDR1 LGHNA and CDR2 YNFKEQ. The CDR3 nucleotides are TGTGCCAGCAGCCAAGATAGGAGGGGACAGGCTAATTCACCCCTCCACTTT. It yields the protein CASSQDRRGQANSPLHF.

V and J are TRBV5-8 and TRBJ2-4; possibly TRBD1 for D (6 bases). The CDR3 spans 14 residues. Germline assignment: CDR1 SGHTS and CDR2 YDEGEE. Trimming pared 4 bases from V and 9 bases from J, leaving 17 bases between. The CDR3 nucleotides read TGTGCCAGCAGCCCCAGGGGAGAGGGAAGCATTCAGTACTTC. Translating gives CASSPRGEGSIQYF.

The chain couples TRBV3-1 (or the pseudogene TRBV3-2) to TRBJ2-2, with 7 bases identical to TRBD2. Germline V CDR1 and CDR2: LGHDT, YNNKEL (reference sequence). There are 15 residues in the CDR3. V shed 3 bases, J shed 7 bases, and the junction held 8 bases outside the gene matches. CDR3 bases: TGTGCCAGCAGCCACGATGGCGGGGGAGACGGGGAGCTGTTTTTT. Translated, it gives CASSHDGGGDGELFF.

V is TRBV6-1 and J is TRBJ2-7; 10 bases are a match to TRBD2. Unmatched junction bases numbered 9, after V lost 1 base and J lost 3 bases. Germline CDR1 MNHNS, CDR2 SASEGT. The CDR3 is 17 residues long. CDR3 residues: CASSEGWASGRGYEQYF. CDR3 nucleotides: TGTGCCAGCAGTGAAGGGTGGGCTAGCGGGAGAGGCTACGAGCAGTACTTC.

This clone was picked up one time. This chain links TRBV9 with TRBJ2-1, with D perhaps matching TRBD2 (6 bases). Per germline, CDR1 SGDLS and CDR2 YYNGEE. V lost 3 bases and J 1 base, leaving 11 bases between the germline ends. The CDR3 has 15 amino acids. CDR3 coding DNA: TGTGCCAGCAGCGGGTCGGGGGAATCCTACAATGAGCAGTTCTTC. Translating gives CASSGSGESYNEQFF.

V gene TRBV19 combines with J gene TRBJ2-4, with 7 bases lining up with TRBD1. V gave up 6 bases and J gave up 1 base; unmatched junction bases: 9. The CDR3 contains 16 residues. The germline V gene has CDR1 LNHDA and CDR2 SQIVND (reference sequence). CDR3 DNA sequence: TGTGCCAGTAGGGAACAGGGGCTAGGGGCCAAAAACATTCAGTACTTC. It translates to CASREQGLGAKNIQYF.

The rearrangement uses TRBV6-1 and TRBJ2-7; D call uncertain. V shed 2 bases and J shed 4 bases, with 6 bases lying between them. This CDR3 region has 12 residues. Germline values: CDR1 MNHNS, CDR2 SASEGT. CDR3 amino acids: CASSEMLYEQYF. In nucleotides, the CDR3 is TGTGCCAGCAGTGAAATGCTATACGAGCAGTACTTC.

Here the CDR3 DNA reads TGTGCCAGCAGCACCGGGACTAGCGGGAGGTCCGGGGAGCTGTTTTTT. Translating gives CASSTGTSGRSGELFF. V is TRBV5-4 and J is TRBJ2-2, with 15 bases matching TRBD2. There are 16 residues in the CDR3. CDR1 is SGHNT, CDR2 YYREEE, per germline (reference sequence). V was clipped by 4 bases and J by 6 bases; unmatched bases: 4.

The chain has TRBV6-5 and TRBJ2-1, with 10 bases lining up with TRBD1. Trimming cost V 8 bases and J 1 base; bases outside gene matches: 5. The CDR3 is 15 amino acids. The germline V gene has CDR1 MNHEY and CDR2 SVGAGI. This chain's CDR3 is CASWDRGFSYNEQFF. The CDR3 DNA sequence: TGTGCCAGCTGGGACAGGGGATTTTCCTACAATGAGCAGTTCTTC.

CDR3 sequence: CASSQRTLKQPQHF. CDR3 DNA: TGTGCCAGCAGCCAAAGAACCCTAAAGCAGCCCCAGCATTTT. This chain connects TRBV5-6 to TRBJ1-5; D is undetermined. Trimming took off 4 bases at V and 7 bases at J, with 15 bases between the two ends. This CDR3 contains 14 residues. Germline V gives CDR1 SGHDT, CDR2 YYEEEE.

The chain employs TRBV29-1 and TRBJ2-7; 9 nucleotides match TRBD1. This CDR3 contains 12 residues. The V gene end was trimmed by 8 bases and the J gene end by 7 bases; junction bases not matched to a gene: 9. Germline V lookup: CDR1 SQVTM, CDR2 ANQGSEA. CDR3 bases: TGCAGCCTCCGGGACAGGGTAGGTGAGCAGTACTTC. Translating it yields CSLRDRVGEQYF.

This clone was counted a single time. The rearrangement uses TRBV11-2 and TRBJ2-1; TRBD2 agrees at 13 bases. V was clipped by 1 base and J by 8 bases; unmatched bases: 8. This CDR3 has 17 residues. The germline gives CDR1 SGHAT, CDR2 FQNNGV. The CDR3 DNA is TGTGCCAGCAGCTTAGCCCGACGGACTAGCGGGAGCTATGAGCAGTTCTTC. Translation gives CASSLARRTSGSYEQFF.

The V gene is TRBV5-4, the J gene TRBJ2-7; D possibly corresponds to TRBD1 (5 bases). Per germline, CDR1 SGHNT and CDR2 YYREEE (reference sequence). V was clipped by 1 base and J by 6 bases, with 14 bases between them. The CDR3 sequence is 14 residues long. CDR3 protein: CASSLNYPQGEQYF. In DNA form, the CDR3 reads TGTGCCAGCAGCTTGAATTACCCCCAGGGCGAGCAGTACTTC.

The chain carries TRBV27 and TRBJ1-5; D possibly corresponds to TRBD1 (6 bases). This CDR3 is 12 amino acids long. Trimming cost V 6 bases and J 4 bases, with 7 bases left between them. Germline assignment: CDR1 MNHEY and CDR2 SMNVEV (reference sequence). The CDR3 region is CASRDSNQPQHF. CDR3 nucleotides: TGTGCCAGCAGGGACAGTAATCAGCCCCAGCATTTT.

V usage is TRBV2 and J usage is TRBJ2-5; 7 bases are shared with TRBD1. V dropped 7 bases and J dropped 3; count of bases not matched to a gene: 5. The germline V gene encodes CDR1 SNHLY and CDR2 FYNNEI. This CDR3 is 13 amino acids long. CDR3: CASNPGQKETQYF. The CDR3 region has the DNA TGTGCCAGCAACCCGGGACAGAAAGAGACCCAGTACTTC.

CDR3 amino acids: CASSQDIEGVETQYF. Here the CDR3 DNA reads TGTGCCAGCAGCCAAGATATCGAAGGGGTGGAGACCCAGTACTTC. The rearrangement joins TRBV4-2 to TRBJ2-5, with a weak D call TRBD1 (5 bases). Germline V gives CDR1 LGHNA, CDR2 YNFKEQ. Deletions cut 0 bases from V and 5 bases from J, with 13 bases between. The CDR3 extends over 15 amino acids.

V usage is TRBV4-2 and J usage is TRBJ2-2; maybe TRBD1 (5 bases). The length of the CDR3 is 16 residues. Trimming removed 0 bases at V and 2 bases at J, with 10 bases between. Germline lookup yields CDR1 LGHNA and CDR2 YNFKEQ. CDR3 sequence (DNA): TGTGCCAGCAGCCAAGAGGCAGGGCCCAACACCGGGGAGCTGTTTTTT. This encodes CASSQEAGPNTGELFF.

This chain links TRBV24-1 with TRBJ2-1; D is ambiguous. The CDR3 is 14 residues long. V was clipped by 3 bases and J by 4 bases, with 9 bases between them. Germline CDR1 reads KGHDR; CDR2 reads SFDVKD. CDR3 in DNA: TGTGCCACCAGTGATCGTGGGCTTTACAATGAGCAGTTCTTC. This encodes CATSDRGLYNEQFF.